Each of the 25 T cell receptor beta chains below was sequenced from the same sample in a study of shared clonotypes between healthy human individuals. Sequenced by immunoSEQ multiplex PCR; TCRdb stores in-frame clones only, minus some. In the table there are 90,000 to 120,000 clones, 67% of which are singletons. Sample: memory CD8+ T cells sorted from blood. Described subset: CD45RO+ cells pooled with CCR7-negative TemRA cells. These TCRs come from a woman aged 25 to 39 in good health.

The chain employs TRBV19 and TRBJ2-2; D possibly corresponds to TRBD1 (5 bases). Germline V CDR1 and CDR2: LNHDA, SQIVND (reference sequence). V gave up 8 bases and J gave up 4 bases, with 17 bases separating them. The CDR3 contains 15 residues. Written as DNA, the CDR3 is TGTGCCAGTGGTCAAGGGGTCGGCGTCACCGGGGAGCTGTTTTTT. Translated: CASGQGVGVTGELFF.

This rearrangement joins TRBV19 to TRBJ1-3; D may be TRBD1 (5 bases). CDR3 length equals 15 residues. Germline values: CDR1 LNHDA, CDR2 SQIVND (reference sequence). V was pared by 6 bases and J by 0 bases, with 12 bases between. The CDR3 bases are TGTGCCAGTAGACCAGGGTCCCACTCTGGAAACACCATATATTTT. Encoded protein: CASRPGSHSGNTIYF.

The V call is TRBV6-5, the J call TRBJ2-7; the match to TRBD1 covers 11 bases. V shed 1 base and J 7 bases; nucleotides not matched to a gene: 9. Germline CDR1 MNHEY, CDR2 SVGAGI. There are 16 residues in the CDR3. CDR3 DNA sequence: TGTGCCAGCAGTTACTGGGGGACAGGGGGGAGGAAAGAGCAGTACTTC. Translating it yields CASSYWGTGGRKEQYF.

Only a few counts were recorded for this clone. The V and J genes are TRBV10-1 and TRBJ1-1; D ambiguous. This CDR3 has 14 residues. CDR1 is WNHNN, CDR2 SYGVQD, per germline (reference sequence). V was pared by 4 bases and J by 2 bases, with 11 bases between. CDR3 DNA sequence: TGCGCCAGCAGTGTGGGGAAGGGAAACACTGAAGCTTTCTTT. Its protein product is CASSVGKGNTEAFF.

The chain has TRBV7-2 and TRBJ2-7; the D gene is possibly TRBD2 (6 bases). The germline V gene has CDR1 SGHTA and CDR2 FQGNSA. The CDR3 runs to 14 residues. With 2 bases removed from V and 0 bases from J, the gap between germline ends came to 8 bases. In DNA, the CDR3 is TGTGCCAGCAGCTTATTCGGGAGCTCCTACGAGCAGTACTTC. Translating gives CASSLFGSSYEQYF.

The CDR3 nucleotides are TGTGCCAGCAGTTCGGGACCCCTATACGAGCAGTACTTC. Its translation: CASSSGPLYEQYF. The gene calls are TRBV27 and TRBJ2-7; tentatively, D is TRBD1 or TRBD2 (5 bases each). V lost 4 bases, J lost 4 bases, and 11 bases lay in between. Germline assignment: CDR1 MNHEY and CDR2 SMNVEV (reference sequence). The CDR3 consists of 13 residues.

DNA for the CDR3: TGCGCCAGCAGCCGAGCAGAGGAGGCACCGCCCCAGCATTTT. It specifies CASSRAEEAPPQHF. The chain combines TRBV4-1 with TRBJ1-5; no clear D. Germline values: CDR1 MGHRA, CDR2 YSYEKL. This CDR3 has 14 residues. V lost 4 bases and J lost 9, with 16 bases in between.

This clone was seen at least ten times. V and J are TRBV7-6 and TRBJ1-2; 7 nucleotides align to TRBD1. The length of the CDR3 is 13 residues. V lost 4 bases and J lost 3; bases outside the gene matches: 2. Germline CDR1 and CDR2: SGHVS and FNYEAQ. In DNA, the CDR3 is TGTGCCAGCAGCTCCGGACAGGACTATGGCTACACCTTC. It yields the protein CASSSGQDYGYTF. Drawing the rest from reference TRBV7-6 and TRBJ1-2, the complete variable domain is GAGVSQSPRYKVTKRGQDVALRCDPISGHVSLYWYRQALGQGPEFLTYFNYEAQQDKSGLPNDRFSAERPEGSISTLTIQRTEQRDSAMYRCASSSGQDYGYTFGSGTRLTVV.

The CDR3 region is CASSHREGSYNEQFF. The CDR3 region has the DNA TGTGCCAGCAGCCACCGGGAGGGCTCCTACAATGAGCAGTTCTTC. The gene calls are TRBV7-8 and TRBJ2-1; TRBD2 agrees at 8 bases. With V trimmed by 5 bases and J by 0 bases, 3 bases remained unmatched. The CDR3 runs to 15 residues. Looked up from germline, CDR1 is SGHVS and CDR2 is FQNEAQ.

This clone has a handful of counts. The chain couples TRBV19 to TRBJ2-1; D ambiguous. CDR1 and CDR2 from the germline V gene are LNHDA and SQIVND (reference sequence). CDR3 length: 14 residues. The V gene lost 3 bases and the J gene lost 9 bases, with 15 bases spanning the gap. CDR3 residues: CASSIGTGLSEQFF. DNA of the CDR3: TGTGCCAGTAGTATTGGCACTGGGCTAAGTGAGCAGTTCTTC.

The chain has TRBV28 and TRBJ2-7; D gene unclear. Trimming took 8 bases from V and 2 from J, leaving 13 bases between them. This CDR3 comprises 13 residues. From germline, CDR1 is MDHEN and CDR2 SYDVKM. The CDR3 is CASVNSFAYEQYF. The CDR3 DNA reads as TGTGCCAGCGTAAACAGTTTCGCCTACGAGCAGTACTTC. Combining the CDR3 with reference TRBV28 and TRBJ2-7 gives the whole variable domain DVKVTQSSRYLVKRTGEKVFLECVQDMDHENMFWYRQDPGLGLRLIYFSYDVKMKEKGDIPEGYSVSREKKERFSLILESASTNQTSMYLCASVNSFAYEQYFGPGTRLTVT.

This sequence joins TRBV7-2 and TRBJ1-1; possibly TRBD1 for D (5 bases). This CDR3 has 14 residues. Germline V gene data show CDR1 as SGHTA and CDR2 as FQGNSA. V was cut by 5 bases and J by 6 bases, with 16 bases left in between. CDR3 bases: TGTGCCAGCAGCCCCTTGCGGGGCTCGGCTGAAGCTTTCTTT. Encoded protein: CASSPLRGSAEAFF.

The rearrangement uses TRBV12-5 and TRBJ2-5; TRBD1 matches at 12 bases. With 6 bases clipped from V and 4 bases from J, the junction kept 6 bases outside the gene matches. CDR3 size: 15 residues. Germline CDR1 and CDR2: LGHNT and FRNRAP. The CDR3 is CASGVGDRGRETQYF. The CDR3 coding sequence is TGTGCTAGTGGGGTCGGGGACAGGGGGCGAGAGACCCAGTACTTC.

This clone has just one count. The chain has TRBV7-8 and TRBJ1-4; a weak D match, TRBD1 (5 bases). The V end was cut by 5 bases, the J end by 7 bases, with 20 bases between. The CDR3 covers 16 residues. The V gene's germline CDR1 is SGHVS and CDR2 FQNEAQ. The CDR3 nucleotides are TGTGCCAGCAGCCTTAGGGACGGCCCGAGGGGTGAAAAACTGTTTTTT. It specifies CASSLRDGPRGEKLFF.

This clone was seen only a few times. The rearrangement links TRBV7-9 to TRBJ2-1; D is unresolved. V shed 5 bases and J shed 5 bases, with 19 bases lying between them. Germline assignment: CDR1 SEHNR and CDR2 FQNEAQ (reference sequence). This CDR3 is 16 amino acids long. The CDR3 loop reads CASSTHYGRSNNEQFF. CDR3 DNA: TGTGCCAGCAGCACACACTATGGCAGGAGCAACAATGAGCAGTTCTTC.

This clone was found once. The sample contains more than one DNA sequence encoding this CDR3. J is TRBJ1-5 and V is TRBV19; D not resolved. The CDR3 consists of 15 residues. Germline CDR1 reads LNHDA; CDR2 reads SQIVND (reference sequence). The V gene lost 3 bases and the J gene lost 2 bases, with 11 bases spanning the gap. The CDR3 is CASSIWGTGNQPQHF. CDR3 nucleotides: TGTGCCAGTAGTATCTGGGGTACGGGCAATCAGCCCCAGCATTTT.

The gene calls are TRBV11-2 and TRBJ1-1; 8 positions match TRBD1. This CDR3 comprises 14 residues. Germline CDR1 and CDR2: SGHAT and FQNNGV. The V segment lost 4 bases and the J segment 4 bases; nucleotides outside the gene matches: 5. This CDR3 is CASSYDRGGTEAFF. The CDR3 nucleotides read TGTGCCAGCAGCTATGACAGGGGAGGCACTGAAGCTTTCTTT.

The J gene is TRBJ1-1, the V gene TRBV7-8; D not resolved. The CDR3 consists of 15 residues. Trimming pared 7 bases from V and 7 bases from J, leaving 22 bases between. Germline CDR1 and CDR2: SGHVS and FQNEAQ. The CDR3 DNA reads as TGTGCCAGCATCGACCAATCAATCTGGGGAAGTGAAGCTTTCTTT. This gives the protein CASIDQSIWGSEAFF.

The V call is TRBV9, the J call TRBJ2-7; D gene unclear. The CDR3 runs 14 residues. V was trimmed by 0 bases and J by 6 bases, leaving 13 bases between them. The V gene's germline CDR1 is SGDLS and CDR2 YYNGEE. The CDR3 region has the DNA TGTGCCAGCAGCGTAGGAAGGGAAGGGCGCGAGCAGTACTTC. It encodes CASSVGREGREQYF.

The CDR3 bases are TGTGCCAGCAGCTTAGATCTAGGACAGGGGGTAATTTCCTCCTCCTACGAGCAGTACTTC. Amino acids: CASSLDLGQGVISSSYEQYF. The J gene is TRBJ2-7, the V gene TRBV11-2; 10 bases fit TRBD1. J lost 0 bases, V lost 0 bases, and 14 bases had no gene match. This CDR3 has 20 residues. CDR1 and CDR2 from the germline V gene are SGHAT and FQNNGV. Full variable domain (missing parts from reference TRBV11-2 and TRBJ2-7): EAGVAQSPRYKIIEKRQSVAFWCNPISGHATLYWYQQILGQGPKLLIQFQNNGVVDDSQLPKDRFSAERLKGVDSTLKIQPAKLEDSAVYLCASSLDLGQGVISSSYEQYFGPGTRLTVT.

The chain joins TRBV10-2 to TRBJ2-7; 7 bases align to TRBD2. Unmatched junction bases numbered 1, after V lost 8 bases and J lost 0 bases. Germline CDR1 WSHSY, CDR2 SAAADI. The CDR3 is 12 amino acids. For the CDR3, the DNA is TGCGCCAGCTCGGGGGGCTCCTACGAGCAGTACTTC. Its protein is CASSGGSYEQYF.

This clone showed up just once. The rearrangement uses TRBV15 and TRBJ2-5; 7 bases fit TRBD2. The germline V gene has CDR1 LNHNV and CDR2 YYDKDF (reference sequence). The CDR3 is 15 residues long. Trimming cost V 0 bases and J 5 bases; bases outside gene matches: 6. The CDR3 spells CATSRELGGSETQYF. In DNA form, the CDR3 reads TGTGCCACCAGCAGAGAGCTGGGGGGGTCTGAGACCCAGTACTTC.

The count of this clone is one. The CDR3 here is CASSLAGGRINEQFF. The CDR3 nucleotides read TGTGCCAGCAGCTTAGCGGGGGGCCGGATCAATGAGCAGTTCTTC. The V call is TRBV7-6, the J call TRBJ2-1, with D possibly called TRBD1 or TRBD2 (6 bases each). CDR3 size: 15 residues. Germline V lookup: CDR1 SGHVS, CDR2 FNYEAQ. V lost 0 bases, J lost 6 bases, and 12 bases lay in between.

The rearrangement uses TRBV21-1 and TRBJ1-4. TRBV21-1 is termed a pseudogene. The length of the CDR3 is 15 residues. The CDR3 sequence: CASSKGTRWNEKLFF. DNA for the CDR3: TGTGCCAGCAGCAAAGGGACCCGGTGGAATGAAAAACTGTTTTTT.

This clone counts as medium-sized. This specimen includes other DNA sequences encoding the same CDR3. V and J are TRBV10-1 and TRBJ2-1, with TRBD2 matching over 10 bases. This CDR3 region has 15 residues. Germline lookup yields CDR1 WNHNN and CDR2 SYGVQD (reference sequence). J was trimmed by 10 bases and V by 2 bases; bases with no gene match: 8. The CDR3 DNA is TGCGCCAGCAGTGAGAGGACTAGCGGCCTCAACGAGCAGTTCTTC. Protein: CASSERTSGLNEQFF.